Listed here are 24 T cell receptor beta chains from one sample, sequenced in a study of CD8+ T cells in alopecia areata. Reverse transcription of extracted RNA yielded cDNA, which provided the sequencing template. Sequencing was performed with immunoSEQ multiplex PCR; in TCRdb, only in-frame clones are kept and a portion is missing. The repertoire holds some 110,000 clones, roughly 66% seen once, with around 2.8% in the top ten. Sequencing used CD4+ T cells sorted from blood. Source of these receptors: a human donor in good health.

The chain links TRBV11-2 to TRBJ2-2; D might be TRBD1 (6 bases). The germline V gene has CDR1 SGHAT and CDR2 FQNNGV. V lost 1 base to trimming and J lost 5 bases, with 14 bases between them. This CDR3 comprises 16 residues. The CDR3 DNA reads as TGTGCCAGCAGCTTAGGATGGGGGCGCCGGACCGGGGAGCTGTTTTTT. Amino acid sequence: CASSLGWGRRTGELFF.

This clone has only a few counts. The J gene is TRBJ1-5, the V gene TRBV2, with 7 bases fitting TRBD1. This CDR3 is built from 14 residues. V dropped 10 bases and J dropped 0; count of bases not matched to a gene: 6. The V gene's germline CDR1 is SNHLY and CDR2 FYNNEI. In DNA, the CDR3 is TGTGCCACACGACAGGGCCGTAGCAATCAGCCCCAGCATTTT. This translates into CATRQGRSNQPQHF.

The chain uses TRBV5-4 and TRBJ2-2; 8 bases fit TRBD2. V shed 4 bases and J 6 bases; nucleotides not matched to a gene: 5. The CDR3 is 14 amino acids. Germline-derived CDR1 and CDR2 are SGHNT and YYREEE (reference sequence). The CDR3 region is CASSPGGAAGELFF. CDR3 nucleotide sequence: TGTGCCAGCAGCCCCGGGGGGGCTGCCGGGGAGCTGTTTTTT.

This clone was seen once. V usage is TRBV30 and J usage is TRBJ1-1; TRBD1 might be the D (6 bases). CDR1 is GTSNPN, CDR2 SVGIG, per germline (reference sequence). The CDR3 spans 12 residues. Deletions cut 0 bases from V and 10 bases from J, with 12 bases between. In nucleotides, the CDR3 is TGTGCCTGGAGTGTTTCGGGGGCTACAGCTTTCTTT. Translated: CAWSVSGATAFF.

The V call is TRBV30, the J call TRBJ1-1; unclear D gene. The V gene lost 3 bases and the J gene lost 11 bases, with 16 bases spanning the gap. The CDR3 runs to 12 residues. CDR1 is GTSNPN and CDR2 is SVGIG in the germline V gene (reference sequence). In DNA, the CDR3 is TGTGCCTGGAGGCCGGGTATGGGTGCGGCTTTCTTT. Translated: CAWRPGMGAAFF.

This clone occurred a few times. The DNA of the CDR3 is TGTGCCAGCAGCTCGGCCCCCACAGGGAACACTGAAGCTTTCTTT. Encoded protein: CASSSAPTGNTEAFF. This sequence joins TRBV7-2 and TRBJ1-1, with TRBD1 as a possible D gene (5 bases). Trimming removed 4 bases from V and 1 base from J, with 13 bases in between. The CDR3 extends over 15 amino acids. Germline loops: CDR1 SGHTA, CDR2 FQGNSA.

This clone was counted a few times. The rearrangement uses TRBV5-1 and TRBJ1-1; D may be TRBD1 (6 bases). The CDR3 has 19 residues. V was trimmed by 4 bases and J by 2 bases, leaving 27 bases between them. Germline CDR1 is SGHRS and CDR2 is YFSETQ. In nucleotides, the CDR3 is TGCGCCAGCAGCCGAATAGGCGTGGACAGACGAAAACTAAACACTGAAGCTTTCTTT. This codes for CASSRIGVDRRKLNTEAFF.

The genes are TRBV29-1 and TRBJ1-5; 8 nucleotides match TRBD1. V shed 1 base and J 7 bases; nucleotides not matched to a gene: 15. Per the germline V gene, CDR1 is SQVTM and CDR2 is ANQGSEA. The CDR3 covers 17 residues. The CDR3 is CSVEVKARGQVSQPQHF. Here the CDR3 DNA reads TGCAGCGTTGAAGTAAAGGCGCGGGGACAGGTAAGCCAGCCCCAGCATTTT.

The rearrangement links TRBV29-1 to TRBJ1-4, with a possible D match to TRBD1 (5 bases). The CDR3 sequence is 15 residues long. In germline, CDR1 is SQVTM, CDR2 ANQGSEA. V was shortened by 4 bases and J by 8 bases, with 20 bases between the two germline ends. The CDR3 sequence: CSVAGTVLEREKLFF. The CDR3 DNA reads as TGCAGCGTTGCCGGGACCGTCCTTGAACGAGAAAAACTGTTTTTT. Full variable domain (missing parts from reference TRBV29-1 and TRBJ1-4): SAVISQKPSRDICQRGTSLTIQCQVDSQVTMMFWYRQQPGQSLTLIATANQGSEATYESGFVIDKFPISRPNLTFSTLTVSNMSPEDSSIYLCSVAGTVLEREKLFFGSGTQLSVL.

The chain combines TRBV30 with TRBJ2-5, with D perhaps given as TRBD1 or TRBD2 (5 bases each). This CDR3 has 13 residues. Per the germline V gene, CDR1 is GTSNPN and CDR2 is SVGIG (reference sequence). V was trimmed by 2 bases and J by 2 bases, leaving 9 bases between them. CDR3 residues: CAWSTGRQETQYF. As DNA, the CDR3 is TGTGCCTGGAGTACGGGACGGCAAGAGACCCAGTACTTC.

The CDR3 loop is CSVEGFQGSAGYTF. The CDR3 nucleotides are TGCAGCGTTGAAGGGTTTCAGGGATCGGCCGGCTACACCTTC. The gene calls are TRBV29-1 and TRBJ1-2; D is perhaps TRBD1 (5 bases). The CDR3 length is 14 residues. Between the trimmed V and J ends, which lost 1 base and 8 bases, there was a span of 17 bases. Per germline, CDR1 SQVTM and CDR2 ANQGSEA.

The V gene is TRBV9, the J gene TRBJ2-5, with D maybe TRBD2 (6 bases). The V and J ends lost 2 bases and 5 bases respectively, with 16 bases between them. Germline lookup yields CDR1 SGDLS and CDR2 YYNGEE. This CDR3 is built from 15 residues. The CDR3 protein is CASSVGGNGRETQYF. In nucleotides, the CDR3 is TGTGCCAGCAGCGTTGGGGGGAATGGGCGGGAGACCCAGTACTTC.

This clone was recorded only once. The CDR3 region has the DNA TGTGCCAGCAGCTTAGCCAGGGGCTATGGCTACACCTTC. It specifies CASSLARGYGYTF. The rearrangement uses TRBV7-3 and TRBJ1-2; a possible D gene is TRBD1 (6 bases). CDR1 and CDR2 from the germline V gene are SGHTA and FQGTGA. The CDR3 consists of 13 residues. The V gene lost 2 bases and the J gene lost 4 bases, with 8 bases spanning the gap.

The chain combines TRBV5-1 with TRBJ2-5; D gene unclear. Germline CDR1 is SGHRS and CDR2 is YFSETQ. Trimming left V 5 bases short and J 5 bases short, with 7 bases between. CDR3 length: 11 residues. This CDR3 reads CASRRWETQYF. DNA for the CDR3: TGCGCCAGCAGACGTTGGGAGACCCAGTACTTC.

This chain uses TRBV5-1 with TRBJ1-2; 7 bases are a match to TRBD1. The CDR3 length is 14 residues. The J segment lost 7 bases and the V segment lost 0 bases, leaving 6 bases of the junction unmatched. CDR1 is SGHRS and CDR2 is YFSETQ in the germline V gene. CDR3 sequence reads: CASSLDGQDGGYTF. CDR3 nucleotide sequence: TGCGCCAGCAGCTTGGACGGACAGGACGGTGGCTACACCTTC.

The gene calls are TRBV5-1 and TRBJ2-3; D is possibly TRBD2 (6 bases). With 9 bases removed from V and 2 bases from J, the gap between germline ends came to 16 bases. There are 14 residues in the CDR3. Germline CDR1 SGHRS, CDR2 YFSETQ. As DNA, the CDR3 is TGCGCCACCTCGCGAACGGGGGACACAGATACGCAGTATTTT. The encoded protein is CATSRTGDTDTQYF.

V is TRBV7-8 and J is TRBJ1-5, with D tentatively TRBD1 (6 bases). With 5 bases removed from V and 7 bases from J, the gap between germline ends came to 15 bases. Germline V gene data show CDR1 as SGHVS and CDR2 as FQNEAQ. The CDR3 runs to 14 residues. The CDR3 DNA reads as TGTGCCAGCAGCCCGGACAGTTCCCGGCAGCCCCAGCATTTT. Protein: CASSPDSSRQPQHF. Based on the CDR3 plus reference TRBV7-8 and TRBJ1-5, the full variable domain is GAGVSQSPRYKVAKRGQDVALRCDPISGHVSLFWYQQALGQGPEFLTYFQNEAQLDKSGLPSDRFFAERPEGSVSTLKIQRTQQEDSAVYLCASSPDSSRQPQHFGDGTRLSIL.

The chain carries TRBV5-6 and TRBJ2-5, with a possible D match to TRBD1 (6 bases). This CDR3 is built from 14 residues. Trimming took 4 bases from V and 3 from J, leaving 13 bases between them. Germline V CDR1 and CDR2: SGHDT, YYEEEE. CDR3 region: CASSTRDTKETQYF. In nucleotides, the CDR3 is TGTGCCAGCAGCACCCGGGACACTAAAGAGACCCAGTACTTC.

The count of this clone is one. This chain joins TRBV30 and TRBJ1-1; maybe TRBD1 (6 bases). Per germline, CDR1 GTSNPN and CDR2 SVGIG (reference sequence). The CDR3 sequence is 13 residues long. V was clipped by 4 bases and J by 5 bases, with 14 bases between them. CDR3 bases: TGTGCCTGGATAACAGGGAGGTGGACTGAAGCTTTCTTT. It is translated as CAWITGRWTEAFF.

This chain links TRBV30 with TRBJ2-1; the D is unclear. Per the germline V gene, CDR1 is GTSNPN and CDR2 is SVGIG (reference sequence). The CDR3 consists of 11 residues. The V end was cut by 2 bases, the J end by 2 bases, with 1 base between. This chain's CDR3 is CAWSPYNEQFF. For the CDR3, the DNA is TGTGCCTGGAGTCCCTACAATGAGCAGTTCTTC.

This chain links TRBV30 with TRBJ2-7; a weak D match, TRBD2 (6 bases). Trimming cost V 8 bases and J 6 bases, with 20 bases left between them. The germline V gene encodes CDR1 GTSNPN and CDR2 SVGIG (reference sequence). The CDR3 has 13 residues. The CDR3 nucleotides read TGTGCCCGTTCCGGGACTGCCGCCTTCGAGCAGTACTTC. It encodes CARSGTAAFEQYF.

This chain links TRBV23-1 with TRBJ1-2; D possibly corresponds to TRBD1 (5 bases). TRBV23-1 is labeled an ORF, and its function is uncertain. The ends were cut back, 4 bases at V and 8 bases at J, with 14 bases in the middle. The CDR3 covers 13 residues. Here the CDR3 reads CASSPPNYRGYTF. CDR3 nucleotide sequence: TGCGCCAGCAGTCCGCCGAACTACAGGGGCTACACCTTC.

V and J are TRBV6-5 and TRBJ2-7; 7 nucleotides line up with TRBD1. CDR1 and CDR2 from the germline V gene are MNHEY and SVGAGI. V shed 5 bases and J 7 bases; nucleotides not matched to a gene: 11. This CDR3 comprises 14 residues. This chain's CDR3 is CASSLRDSLSEQYF. CDR3 nucleotides: TGTGCCAGCAGTCTCCGGGACAGCCTAAGTGAGCAGTACTTC.

The CDR3: CAVSGTTDTQYF. CDR3 DNA: TGTGCCGTTAGCGGGACCACAGATACGCAGTATTTT. V usage is TRBV30 and J usage is TRBJ2-3; 8 bases are a match to TRBD2. Germline values: CDR1 GTSNPN, CDR2 SVGIG (reference sequence). The CDR3 contains 12 residues. Unmatched junction bases numbered 3, after V lost 8 bases and J lost 2 bases. The complete variable domain, with remaining parts taken from reference TRBV30 and TRBJ2-3, reads SQTIHQWPATLVQPVGSPLSLECTVEGTSNPNLYWYRQAAGRGLQLLFYSVGIGQISSEVPQNLSASRPQDRQFILSSKKLLLSDSGFYLCAVSGTTDTQYFGPGTRLTVL.